Presented here are 5 T cell receptor beta chains from one specimen sequenced in a study of shared clonotypes between healthy human individuals. Here immunoSEQ multiplex PCR was the method, and the copy in TCRdb shows in-frame clones only, minus some. This table holds about 460,000 clones, roughly three quarters found once. The sequenced material came from PBMCs. These receptor sequences come from a middle-aged woman in good health. Some clones in this sample may be carry-over from other donors' samples.

This chain links TRBV9 with TRBJ1-4, with D possibly matching TRBD1 (5 bases). V was trimmed by 6 bases and J by 6 bases, leaving 12 bases between them. Germline V gene data show CDR1 as SGDLS and CDR2 as YYNGEE. The CDR3 is 13 amino acids. CDR3 amino acids: CASNRDGYEKLFF. The CDR3 nucleotides are TGTGCCAGCAACCGGGACGGCTATGAAAAACTGTTTTTT.

The gene calls are TRBV11-2 and TRBJ2-7; D is ambiguous. The CDR3 runs 14 residues. V lost 6 bases and J lost 2, with 14 bases in between. CDR1 and CDR2 (germline): SGHAT, FQNNGV. As DNA, the CDR3 is TGTGCCAGCAGACAGCCGGGTCTTACCTACGAGCAGTACTTC. Translated: CASRQPGLTYEQYF.

This chain links TRBV27 with TRBJ2-7; D not resolved. Germline CDR1 and CDR2: MNHEY and SMNVEV (reference sequence). The V end lost 2 bases, the J end lost 4 bases, and 9 bases lay between the germline ends. The CDR3 is 13 amino acids. The CDR3, as DNA: TGTGCCAGCAGTTTAGGGTTCGGATACGAGCAGTACTTC. This encodes CASSLGFGYEQYF.

The chain couples TRBV9 to TRBJ2-2; 8 bases are a match to TRBD2. V dropped 0 bases and J dropped 1; count of bases not matched to a gene: 2. The CDR3 has 16 amino acids. The germline gives CDR1 SGDLS, CDR2 YYNGEE. CDR3: CASSVGLARNTGELFF. As DNA, the CDR3 is TGTGCCAGCAGCGTAGGACTAGCGCGGAACACCGGGGAGCTGTTTTTT.

As to this clone: This likely stems from a read error, as it lies one base from a far larger clone. The rearrangement uses TRBV30 and TRBJ2-6, with D possibly being TRBD1 (6 bases). The germline V gene encodes CDR1 GTSNPN and CDR2 SVGIG (reference sequence). CDR3 length equals 17 residues. The V gene lost 2 bases and the J gene lost 0 bases, with 14 bases spanning the gap. In DNA, the CDR3 is TGTGCCTGGAGTCGGACAGAGTCGAGCTCTGGGGCCAACGTCCTGACTTTC. Its protein is CAWSRTESSSGANVLTF.